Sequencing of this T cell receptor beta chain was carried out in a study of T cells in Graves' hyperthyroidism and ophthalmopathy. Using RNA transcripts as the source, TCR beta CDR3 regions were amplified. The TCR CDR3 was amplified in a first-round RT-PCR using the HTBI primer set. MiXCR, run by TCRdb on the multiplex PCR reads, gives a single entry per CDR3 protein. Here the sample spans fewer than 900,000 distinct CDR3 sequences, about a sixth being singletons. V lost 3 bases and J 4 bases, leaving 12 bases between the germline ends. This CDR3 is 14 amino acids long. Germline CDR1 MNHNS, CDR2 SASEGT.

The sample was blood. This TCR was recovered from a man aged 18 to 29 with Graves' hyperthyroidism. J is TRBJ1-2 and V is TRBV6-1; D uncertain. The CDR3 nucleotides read TGTGCCAGCAGTGAGGCAGGCGGCGTCTATGGCTACACCTTC. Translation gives CASSEAGGVYGYTF.